This T cell receptor beta chain was documented in a study of technical replicates of blood from a few donors. Clones were sequenced by immunoSEQ multiplex PCR, and TCRdb holds only the in-frame ones, with some missing. The data contain around 97,000 clones, less than 95% of them singletons. The CDR3 has 15 amino acids. The V gene lost 0 bases and the J gene lost 0 bases, with 9 bases spanning the gap. Germline V CDR1 and CDR2: SGDLS, YYNGEE. The chain carries TRBV9 and TRBJ1-1; no firm D call. The origin of this receptor is a human donor in good health. Material: T cells isolated from PBMCs. As DNA, the CDR3 is TGTGCCAGCAGCGTAGGTCACAGAATGAACACTGAAGCTTTCTTT. Its protein product is CASSVGHRMNTEAFF.